This is a list of T cell receptor beta chains from one sample in a study of T-cell reconstitution after alpha-beta-depleted transplantation in children. MiXCR, run by TCRdb on the PCR reads, gives a single entry per CDR3 protein. The profile covers fewer than 750,000 distinct CDR3 sequences, with 23% appearing a single time and roughly 15% taken by the ten largest. Material: PBMCs, mostly from graft donor cells, obtained 360 days after TCRalphabeta/CD19-depleted stem cell transplant. The receptors here all came from a boy under two years old who had a stem cell transplant for acute myeloid leukemia, so the T cells may come from the graft donor. CDR3s include the opening cysteine and the closing phenylalanine or tryptophan. A D gene is named only where the DNA matches it firmly. Expanded clones are given a class, and other clones once, few, many or no size at all.

D: -
size: many
length: 12
J: TRBJ2-7
V: TRBV20-1
CDR3: CSVPVEPYEQYF
DNA: TGCAGTGTCCCGGTGGAACCCTACGAGCAGTACTTC

D: TRBD1
size: -
length: 15
J: TRBJ2-1
V: TRBV5-1
CDR3: CASTRRQGARNEQFF
DNA: TGCGCCAGCACCCGGAGACAGGGGGCGCGTAATGAGCAGTTCTTC

D: -
size: -
length: 13
J: TRBJ1-1
V: TRBV20-1
CDR3: CSARTGRDTEAFF
DNA: TGCAGTGCTAGAACAGGAAGGGACACTGAAGCTTTCTTT

D: TRBD2
size: few
length: 15
J: TRBJ2-5
V: TRBV29-1
CDR3: CSVGLAGLIQETQYF
DNA: TGCAGCGTTGGACTAGCGGGGCTCATCCAAGAGACCCAGTACTTC

D: TRBD2
size: -
length: 16
J: TRBJ2-3
V: TRBV15
CDR3: CATSRGSGTGTDTQYF
DNA: TGTGCCACCAGCAGAGGGAGCGGGACCGGCACAGATACGCAGTATTTT

D: -
size: many
length: 14
J: TRBJ2-7
V: TRBV29-1
CDR3: CSVRRASSSYEQYF
DNA: TGCAGCGTTAGGAGGGCGTCCTCCTCCTACGAGCAGTACTTC

D: TRBD2
size: many
length: 15
J: TRBJ2-1
V: TRBV10-3
CDR3: CAIRTGLAGSDEQFF
DNA: TGTGCCATCAGGACGGGACTAGCGGGGAGCGATGAGCAGTTCTTC

D: TRBD2
size: once
length: 14
J: TRBJ2-5
V: TRBV7-9
CDR3: CASSLALATETQYF
DNA: TGTGCCAGCAGCTTAGCACTAGCGACAGAGACCCAGTACTTC

D: TRBD1
size: many
length: 13
J: TRBJ2-2
V: TRBV20-1
CDR3: CSATGPSPGELFF
DNA: TGCAGTGCGACAGGGCCGAGTCCCGGGGAGCTGTTTTTT

D: -
size: -
length: 13
J: TRBJ2-3
V: TRBV5-1
CDR3: CASSTGSTDTQYF
DNA: TGCGCCAGCAGCACGGGCAGCACAGATACGCAGTATTTT

D: -
size: -
length: 16
J: TRBJ2-2
V: TRBV12-3/TRBV12-4
CDR3: CASRNSGLENTGELFF
DNA: TGTGCCAGCAGAAATTCGGGACTGGAGAACACCGGGGAGCTGTTTTTT

D: -
size: many
length: 14
J: TRBJ2-1
V: TRBV5-1
CDR3: CASSLDSSYNEQFF
DNA: TGCGCCAGCAGCTTGGACAGCTCCTACAATGAGCAGTTCTTC

D: TRBD2
size: -
length: 15
J: TRBJ2-3
V: TRBV6-5
CDR3: CASSYSTWREDTQYF
DNA: TGTGCCAGCAGTTACTCGACCTGGCGGGAGGATACGCAGTATTTT

D: TRBD2
size: many
length: 16
J: TRBJ2-3
V: TRBV6-5
CDR3: CASSYSSAREGDTQYF
DNA: TGTGCCAGCAGTTACTCGAGCGCCCGGGAGGGAGATACGCAGTATTTT

D: -
size: -
length: 13
J: TRBJ2-7
V: TRBV28
CDR3: CASSSRYSYEQYF
DNA: TGTGCCAGCAGTTCCCGATACTCCTACGAGCAGTACTTC

D: -
size: -
length: 14
J: TRBJ2-1
V: TRBV19
CDR3: CASSVRGINNEQFF
DNA: TGTGCCAGTAGCGTCAGGGGAATAAACAATGAGCAGTTCTTC

D: -
size: many
length: 16
J: TRBJ1-5
V: TRBV28
CDR3: CASSLWAGTSNQPQHF
DNA: TGTGCCAGCAGTTTATGGGCAGGAACTAGCAATCAGCCCCAGCATTTT